This T cell receptor (beta chain) was sequenced during a study of T cell responses to AZD1222 COVID-19 vaccine (dated by TCRdb to the early 2020s). Study-level background: AZD1222 recipients given second doses at about 4 weeks or at about 12 weeks were pooled, since spike-specific TCR depth and breadth were not found to differ between the two schedules. TCR sequencing covered about 230 trial participants: nearly 210 given two doses of AZD1222 and 26 given two doses of MenACWY control vaccine. Trial participants were enrolled by age into 18-55, 56-69 and 70-plus year subgroups, with approximately 160, 26 and 62 TCR-sequenced participants respectively.

The CDR3 regions of human TCRbeta chains were analyzed by immunosequencing. The source study handled its data this way. Repertoire TCRs were matched against a reference library of SARS-CoV-2-specific TCRs generated with the MIRA antigen-specificity platform. Breadth meant the fraction of unique TCRs that were SARS-CoV-2-associated, whereas depth meant the fraction of total T cells that were SARS-CoV-2-associated. Using the MIRA data, each spike-specific TCR was assigned both to the spike region to which the TCR was reactive and to a CD4 or CD8 class. Log10-transformed breadth and depth values were compared by one-way ANOVA with Sidak's multiple comparisons tests. As stored in TCRdb, this immuneACCESS dataset retains in-frame rearrangements with V and J assigned. A fraction of the clones does not appear; measured against another copy, unresolved V genes explain less than half of the discrepancy, and the remainder lacks a known reason. D and trimming come from the DNA, and the V and J calls and clone size come from that table. Here the sample has some 190,000 clones; roughly nine tenths occur a single time. 6.9% of the sample lies in the top ten.

In regard to this clone: What antigen it recognizes has not been identified. No much larger clonotype is one base removed from it; base qualities were not supplied.

Interpreted using the paper, the time point label stands for: baseline before first vaccination. The vaccinee samples were drawn from two UK trials, COV001 and COV002, one of which was a single-blind randomized controlled phase 2/3 trial testing AZD1222 (ChAdOx1 nCoV-19) in healthy adults. Trial participant PBMC samples were collected at day 0 and day 28 after the second dose for TCRbeta chain sequencing. What the study reported, not specific to this receptor: Conclusions about previously exposed vaccinees were limited because only 5 or 6 AZD1222 recipients were SARS-CoV-2 seropositive at baseline. Spike-specific TCR breadth and depth rose significantly after two AZD1222 doses compared with day 0 and with MenACWY recipients. Reportedly, almost half of the unique spike-specific TCRs recognized epitopes lying outside the regions that are mutated in the B.1.351 and B.1.1.7 variants. No day 14 peak-response samples were available, so repertoires were characterized only after the peak T cell response. In the small 56-69-year group, the increase in depth fell short of significance, most likely because of low power. Participants were mostly white British and included more females than males, and it was suggested by the authors that clonal diversity may have been underestimated. CD4 TCRs associated with the vaccine covered the entire spike protein, and the dominant responses were in regions 160-218 and 743-854.

Measured from the cysteine to the phenylalanine, the CDR3 is 17 residues long. The only DNA kept is the CDR3, 51 bases in frame from the first base. A distance of 18 bases separates the germline ends of V and J, which lose 0 bases and 4 bases respectively. CDR1 and CDR2 were assigned from the germline V gene (reference sequence) as WNHNN and SYGVQD. The sequences come from peripheral blood, collected on day 0 of AZD1222 vaccination. The TCR comes from an adult in good health. This sequence uses TRBV10-1 and TRBJ1-1; TRBD1 might be the D gene, on 6 matching bases. The sequence in DNA is TGCGCCAGCAGTGAGTCGTTTGGGGGCAGGGGCCTCACTGAAGCTTTCTTT. Translated, this is CASSESFGGRGLTEAFF.